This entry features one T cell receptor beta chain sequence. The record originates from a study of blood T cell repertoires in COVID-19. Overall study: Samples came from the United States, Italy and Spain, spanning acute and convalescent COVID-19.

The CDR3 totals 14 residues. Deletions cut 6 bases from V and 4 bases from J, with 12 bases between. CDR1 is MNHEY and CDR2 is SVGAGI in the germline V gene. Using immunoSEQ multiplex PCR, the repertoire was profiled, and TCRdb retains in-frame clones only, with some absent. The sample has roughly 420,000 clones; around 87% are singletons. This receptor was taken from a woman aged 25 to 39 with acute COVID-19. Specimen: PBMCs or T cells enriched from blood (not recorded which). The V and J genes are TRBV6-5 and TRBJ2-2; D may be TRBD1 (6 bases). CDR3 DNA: TGTGCCAGCAGCCAAACAGGGTTCACCGGGGAGCTGTTTTTT. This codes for CASSQTGFTGELFF.